This TCR beta chain appears in the sequencing data of a study of cytomegalovirus exposure and HLA in healthy donors. Study context: Per a later analysis, the roughly 670 first-cohort and 120 validation repertoires shared one platform.

Sequencing was performed with immunoSEQ multiplex PCR; in TCRdb, only in-frame clones are kept and a portion is missing. The sample consists of 55,000 to 70,000 clones, just under 95% of them appearing once. CDR1 and CDR2 from the germline V gene are GTSNPN and SVGIG (reference sequence). There are 14 residues in the CDR3. The V gene end was trimmed by 4 bases and the J gene end by 8 bases; junction bases not matched to a gene: 6. Sequencing was carried out using PBMCs. This TCR was recovered from a man in his late teens or twenties in good health and CMV-seronegative. This sequence joins TRBV30 and TRBJ2-1; 12 nucleotides match TRBD2. The CDR3 sequence is CAWTRLAGAHEQFF. CDR3 DNA: TGTGCCTGGACCCGACTAGCGGGAGCTCATGAGCAGTTCTTC.